This T cell receptor (beta chain) was observed in a study of T cells in Graves' hyperthyroidism and ophthalmopathy. General study findings and limits: Ophthalmopathy cases were set apart from stable hyperthyroidism by a 13 V-J model.

This clonotype was counted ten times or more. Antigen specificity is unknown. CDR1 and CDR2 (germline): SGHTA, FQGNSA. CDR3 size: 16 residues. V lost 5 bases and J lost 9, with 23 bases in between. RNA transcripts provided the source from which TCR beta CDR3 regions were amplified. The TCR CDR3 was amplified in a first-round RT-PCR using the HTBI primer set. Each CDR3 protein is one row after TCRdb ran MiXCR on the multiplex PCR reads. The sample shows 250,000 to 300,000 distinct CDR3 sequences, about an eighth of them seen only once. Sequences were obtained from blood. The clonotype originates from a woman aged 40 to 55 with Graves' hyperthyroidism. The chain uses TRBV7-2 and TRBJ2-1, with D possibly matching TRBD1 (6 bases). The CDR3 spells CASSTRQAQRGVEQFF. The CDR3 coding sequence is TGTGCCAGCAGCACGAGACAGGCGCAGCGAGGGGTTGAGCAGTTCTTC.